The present T cell receptor (beta chain) was sequenced within a study of blood T cell repertoires in COVID-19. Study background: Nucleic acid was either cDNA or gDNA, and it came from T cells, B-cell-depleted T cells, or PBMCs.

In the original workflow: Estimates of nucleated cell counts were drawn from the amplification of reference gene primers. Generated by immunoSEQ multiplex PCR, the TCRdb table keeps only in-frame clones and is missing some. Clone size and V and J calls were adopted from that table, with D and trimming inferred from the DNA. The sample carries 150,000 to 180,000 clones, 65% to 90% recorded once. Germline lookup yields CDR1 SNHLY and CDR2 FYNNEI. Trimming took 4 bases from V and 3 from J; bases not matched to a gene: 3. CDR3 length: 14 residues. The chain couples TRBV2 to TRBJ2-1, with 7 bases fitting TRBD2. The sequenced sample was peripheral blood. The TCR was taken from a woman between 50 and 59 years old with acute or convalescent COVID-19. DNA of the CDR3: TGTGCCAGCAGTGCTGGGGGGGGCTACAATGAGCAGTTCTTC. Translation gives CASSAGGGYNEQFF. The full variable domain, in which reference TRBV2 and TRBJ2-1 provide the parts outside the CDR3, is EPEVTQTPSHQVTQMGQEVILRCVPISNHLYFYWYRQILGQKVEFLVSFYNNEISEKSEIFDDQFSVERPDGSNFTLKIRSTKLEDSAMYFCASSAGGGYNEQFFGPGTRLTVL.